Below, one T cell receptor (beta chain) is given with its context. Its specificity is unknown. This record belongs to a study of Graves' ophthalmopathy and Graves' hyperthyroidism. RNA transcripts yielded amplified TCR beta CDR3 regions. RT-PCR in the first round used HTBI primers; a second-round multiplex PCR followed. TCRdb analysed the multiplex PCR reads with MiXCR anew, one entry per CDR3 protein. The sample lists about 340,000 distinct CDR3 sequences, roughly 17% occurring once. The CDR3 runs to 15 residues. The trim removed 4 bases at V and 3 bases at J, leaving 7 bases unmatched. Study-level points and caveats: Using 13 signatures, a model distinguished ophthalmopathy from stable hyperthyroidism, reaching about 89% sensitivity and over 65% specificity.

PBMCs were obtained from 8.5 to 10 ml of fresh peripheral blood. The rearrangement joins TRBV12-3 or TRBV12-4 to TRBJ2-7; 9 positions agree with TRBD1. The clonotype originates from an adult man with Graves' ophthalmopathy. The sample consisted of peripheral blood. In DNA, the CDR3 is TGTGCCAGCAGTTCCCCGGGACAGGGCTTCTACGAGCAGTACTTC. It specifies CASSSPGQGFYEQYF.